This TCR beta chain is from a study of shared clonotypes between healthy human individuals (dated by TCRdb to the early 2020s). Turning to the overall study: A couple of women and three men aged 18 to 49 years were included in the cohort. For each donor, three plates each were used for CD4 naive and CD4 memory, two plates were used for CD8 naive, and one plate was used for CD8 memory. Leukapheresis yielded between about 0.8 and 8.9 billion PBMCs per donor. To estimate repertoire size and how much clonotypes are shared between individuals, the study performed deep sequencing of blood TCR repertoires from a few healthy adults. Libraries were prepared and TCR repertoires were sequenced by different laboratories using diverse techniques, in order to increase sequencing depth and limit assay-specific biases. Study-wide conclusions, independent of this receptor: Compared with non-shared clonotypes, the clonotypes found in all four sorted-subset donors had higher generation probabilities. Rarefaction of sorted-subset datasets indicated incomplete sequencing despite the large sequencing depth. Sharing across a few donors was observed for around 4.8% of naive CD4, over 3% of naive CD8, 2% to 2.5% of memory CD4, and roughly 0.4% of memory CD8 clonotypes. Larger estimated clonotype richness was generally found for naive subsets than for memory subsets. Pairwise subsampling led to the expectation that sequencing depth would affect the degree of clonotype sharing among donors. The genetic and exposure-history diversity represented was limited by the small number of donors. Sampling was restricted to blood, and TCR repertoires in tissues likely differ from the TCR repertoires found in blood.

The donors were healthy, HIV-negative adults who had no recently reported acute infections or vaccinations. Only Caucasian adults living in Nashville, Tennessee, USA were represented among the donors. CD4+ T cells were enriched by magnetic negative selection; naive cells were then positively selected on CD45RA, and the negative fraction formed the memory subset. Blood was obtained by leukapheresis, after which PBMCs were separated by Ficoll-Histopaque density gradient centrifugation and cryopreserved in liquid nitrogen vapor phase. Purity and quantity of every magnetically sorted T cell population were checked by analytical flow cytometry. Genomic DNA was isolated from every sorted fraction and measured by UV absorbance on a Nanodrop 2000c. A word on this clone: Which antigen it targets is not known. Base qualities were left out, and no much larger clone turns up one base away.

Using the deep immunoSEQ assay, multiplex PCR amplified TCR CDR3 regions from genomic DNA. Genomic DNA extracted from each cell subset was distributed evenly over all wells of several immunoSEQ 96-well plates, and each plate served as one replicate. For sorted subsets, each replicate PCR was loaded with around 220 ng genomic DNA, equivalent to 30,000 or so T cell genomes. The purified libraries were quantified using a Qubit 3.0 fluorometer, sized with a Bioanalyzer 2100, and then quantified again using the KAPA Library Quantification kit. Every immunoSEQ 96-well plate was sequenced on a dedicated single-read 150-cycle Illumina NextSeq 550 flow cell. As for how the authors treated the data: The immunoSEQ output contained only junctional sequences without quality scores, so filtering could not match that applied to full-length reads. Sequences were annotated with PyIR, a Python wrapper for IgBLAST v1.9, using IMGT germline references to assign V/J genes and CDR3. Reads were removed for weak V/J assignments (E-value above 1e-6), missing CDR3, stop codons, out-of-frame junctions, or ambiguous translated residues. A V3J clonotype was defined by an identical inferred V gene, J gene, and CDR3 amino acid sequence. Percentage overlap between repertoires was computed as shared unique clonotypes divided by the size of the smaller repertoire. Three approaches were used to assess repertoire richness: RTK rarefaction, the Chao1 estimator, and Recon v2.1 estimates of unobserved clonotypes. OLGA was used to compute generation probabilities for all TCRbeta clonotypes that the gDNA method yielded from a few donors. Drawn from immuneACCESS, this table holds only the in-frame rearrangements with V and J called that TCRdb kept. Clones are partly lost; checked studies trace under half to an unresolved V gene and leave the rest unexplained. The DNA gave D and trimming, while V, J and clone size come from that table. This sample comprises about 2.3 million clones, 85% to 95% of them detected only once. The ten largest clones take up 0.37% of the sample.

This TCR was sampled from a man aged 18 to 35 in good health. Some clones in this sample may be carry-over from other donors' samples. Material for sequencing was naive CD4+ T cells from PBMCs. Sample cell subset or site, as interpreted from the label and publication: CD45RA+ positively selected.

The DNA sequence is as follows: TGTGCCAGCAGCCTGGCAGGGCCACTTGGCTATGGCTACACCTTC. Its protein reads: CASSLAGPLGYGYTF. In this chain, TRBV7-9 is recombined with TRBJ1-2; a tentative D match to TRBD1 spans 5 bases. Cut back by 5 bases and 4 bases, the V and J ends lie 17 bases apart. The germline V gene (reference sequence) sets CDR1 to SEHNR and CDR2 to FQNEAQ. The CDR3 has 15 amino acids, counting the end cysteine and phenylalanine. Of all the DNA, just the CDR3 is kept, 45 bases in frame from base 1.